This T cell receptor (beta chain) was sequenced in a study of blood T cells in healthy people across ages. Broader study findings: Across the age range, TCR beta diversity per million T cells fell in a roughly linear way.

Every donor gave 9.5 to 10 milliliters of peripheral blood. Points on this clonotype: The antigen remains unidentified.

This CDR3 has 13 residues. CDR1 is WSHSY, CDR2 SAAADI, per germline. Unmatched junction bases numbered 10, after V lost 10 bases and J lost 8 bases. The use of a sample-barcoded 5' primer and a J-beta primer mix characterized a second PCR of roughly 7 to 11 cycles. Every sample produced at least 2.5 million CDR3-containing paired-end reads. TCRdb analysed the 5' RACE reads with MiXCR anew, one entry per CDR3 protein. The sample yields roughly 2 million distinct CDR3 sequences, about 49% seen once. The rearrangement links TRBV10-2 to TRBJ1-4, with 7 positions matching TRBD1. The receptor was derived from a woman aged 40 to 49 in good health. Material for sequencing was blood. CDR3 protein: CATTRGSREKLFF. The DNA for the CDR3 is TGCGCCACCACCAGGGGGTCGCGGGAAAAACTGTTTTTT.